The clone carrying this TCR beta chain was seen at least ten times. TCRdb independently ran MiXCR on the RACE reads; one entry per CDR3 protein. This table holds under 200,000 distinct CDR3 sequences, around 15% found once. The germline CDR1 and CDR2 sequences are KGHDR and SFDVKD. V gave up 5 bases and J gave up 0 bases, with 6 bases separating them. The CDR3 extends over 14 amino acids. The sample comes from a study of human T cells and chemical hapten exposure. Regarding time point: patch test 1, 2 weeks after DPC sensitization. Treatment defined: therapeutic diphenylcyclopropenone sensitization with weekly scalp DPC. Ahead of applying each patch test, blood was sampled. It was from unfractionated whole blood that total RNA was extracted.

The rearrangement links TRBV24-1 to TRBJ2-2, with a possible D match to TRBD2 (6 bases). The sequence came from a woman aged 25 to 39 with alopecia areata. Some clones in this sample may be carry-over from other donors' samples. Sequenced here: whole blood, sampled in connection with sensitization to the hapten diphenylcyclopropenone (DPC). CDR3: CATSGGANTGELFF. The CDR3 region has the DNA TGTGCCACCAGTGGCGGGGCGAACACCGGGGAGCTGTTTTTT.